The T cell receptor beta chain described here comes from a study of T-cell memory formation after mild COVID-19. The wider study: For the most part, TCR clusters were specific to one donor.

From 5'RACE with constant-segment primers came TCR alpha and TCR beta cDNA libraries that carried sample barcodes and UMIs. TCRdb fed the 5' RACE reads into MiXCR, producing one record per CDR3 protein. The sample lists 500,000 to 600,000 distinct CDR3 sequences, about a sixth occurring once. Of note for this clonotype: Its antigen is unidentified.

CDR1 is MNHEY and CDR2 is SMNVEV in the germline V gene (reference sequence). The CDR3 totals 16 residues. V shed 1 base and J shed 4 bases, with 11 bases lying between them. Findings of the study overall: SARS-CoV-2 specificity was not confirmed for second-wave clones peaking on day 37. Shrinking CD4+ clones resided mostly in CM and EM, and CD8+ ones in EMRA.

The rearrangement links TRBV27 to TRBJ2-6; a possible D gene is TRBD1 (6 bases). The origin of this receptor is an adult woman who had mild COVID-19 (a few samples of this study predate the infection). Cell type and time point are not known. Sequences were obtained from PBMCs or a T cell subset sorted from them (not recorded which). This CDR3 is CASSLLGARGANVLTF. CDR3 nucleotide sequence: TGTGCCAGCAGTTTATTGGGGGCGCGGGGGGCCAACGTCCTGACTTTC.